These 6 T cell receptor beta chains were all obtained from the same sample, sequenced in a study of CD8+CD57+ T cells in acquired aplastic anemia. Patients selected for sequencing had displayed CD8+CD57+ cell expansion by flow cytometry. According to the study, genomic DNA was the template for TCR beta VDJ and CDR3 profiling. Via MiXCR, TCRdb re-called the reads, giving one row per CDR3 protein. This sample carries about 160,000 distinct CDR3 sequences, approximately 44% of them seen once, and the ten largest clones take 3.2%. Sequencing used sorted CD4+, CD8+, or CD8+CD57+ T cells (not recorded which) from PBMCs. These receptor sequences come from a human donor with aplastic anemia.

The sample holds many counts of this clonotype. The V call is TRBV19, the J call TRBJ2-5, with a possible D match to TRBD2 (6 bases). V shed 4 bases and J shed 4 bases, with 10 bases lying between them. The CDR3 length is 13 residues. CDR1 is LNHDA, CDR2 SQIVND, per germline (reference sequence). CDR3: CASSTGGRETQYF. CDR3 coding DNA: TGTGCCAGTAGTACCGGAGGGAGAGAGACCCAGTACTTC.

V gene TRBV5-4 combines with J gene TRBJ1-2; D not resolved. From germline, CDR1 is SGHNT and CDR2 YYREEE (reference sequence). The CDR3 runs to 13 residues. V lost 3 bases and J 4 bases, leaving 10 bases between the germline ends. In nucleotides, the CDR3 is TGTGCCAGCAGCTGGTCCGGAGGCTATGGCTACACCTTC. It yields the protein CASSWSGGYGYTF. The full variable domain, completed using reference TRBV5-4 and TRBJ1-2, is ETGVTQSPTHLIKTRGQQVTLRCSSQSGHNTVSWYQQALGQGPQFIFQYYREEENGRGNFPPRFSGLQFPNYSSELNVNALELDDSALYLCASSWSGGYGYTFGSGTRLTVV.

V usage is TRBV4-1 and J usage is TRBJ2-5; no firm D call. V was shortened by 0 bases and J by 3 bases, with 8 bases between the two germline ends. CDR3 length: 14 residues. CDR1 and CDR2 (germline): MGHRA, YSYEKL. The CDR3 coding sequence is TGCGCCAGCAGCCAAGATCTCTTGGAAGAGACCCAGTACTTC. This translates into CASSQDLLEETQYF.

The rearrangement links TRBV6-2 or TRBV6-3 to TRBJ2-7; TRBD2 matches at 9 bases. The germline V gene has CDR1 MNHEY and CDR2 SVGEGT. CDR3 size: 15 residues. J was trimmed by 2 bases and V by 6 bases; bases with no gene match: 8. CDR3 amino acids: CASSQRGGRAYEQYF. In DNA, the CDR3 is TGTGCCAGCAGCCAACGTGGCGGGAGGGCCTACGAGCAGTACTTC.

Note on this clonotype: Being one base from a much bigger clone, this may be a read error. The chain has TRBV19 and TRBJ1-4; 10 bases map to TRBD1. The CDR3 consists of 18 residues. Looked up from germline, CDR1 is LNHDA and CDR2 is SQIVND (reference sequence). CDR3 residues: CVSSKPGQGRGPNEKLFF. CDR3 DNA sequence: TGTGTCAGTAGTAAACCGGGACAGGGGAGAGGGCCAAATGAAAAACTGTTTTTT. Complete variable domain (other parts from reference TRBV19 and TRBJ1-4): DGGITQSPKYLFRKEGQNVTLSCEQNLNHDAMYWYRQDPGQGLRLIYYSQIVNDFQKGDIAEGYSVSREKKESFPLTVTSAQKNPTAFYLCVSSKPGQGRGPNEKLFFGSGTQLSVL.

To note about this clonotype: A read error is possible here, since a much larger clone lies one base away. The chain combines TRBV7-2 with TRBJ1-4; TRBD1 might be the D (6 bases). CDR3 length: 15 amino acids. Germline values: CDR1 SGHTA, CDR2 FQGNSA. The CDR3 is CARSLVGHANEKLFF. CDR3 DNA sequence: TGTGCCCGCAGCTTAGTGGGACATGCAAATGAAAAACTGTTTTTT.